The 3 T cell receptor beta chains in this list originate from one sample, sequenced in a study of tumor-infiltrating lymphocytes in primary liver carcinoma. Starting material of 500 ng total RNA yielded TCR beta cDNA via a constant-region primer. Libraries covering TCR beta were generated through three nested multiplex PCR rounds (using a slightly modified ARM-PCR). The study ran its first two PCR rounds for approximately 11 cycles each, using TRBV1-TRBV30 forward primers and a C-beta reverse primer. TCRdb reprocessed the multiplex PCR reads with MiXCR, giving one entry per CDR3 protein. In the table there are roughly 120,000 distinct CDR3 sequences, about two thirds of which are singletons. From unsorted bulk tissue weighing about 20-32 mg, DNA and RNA were co-extracted. Material for sequencing was tumor-adjacent normal liver tissue. These receptors were obtained from a woman aged 55-70 years with primary liver carcinoma and hepatitis B virus infection.

About this clonotype itself: A much larger clonotype is one base distant, so this may be a read error. V gene TRBV7-8 combines with J gene TRBJ1-5; D possibly corresponds to TRBD1 (5 bases). The CDR3 extends over 15 amino acids. The V gene's germline CDR1 is SGHVS and CDR2 FQNEAQ. V was trimmed by 0 bases and J by 4 bases, leaving 10 bases between them. For the CDR3, the DNA is TGTGCCAGCAGCTTAGCCGGAGGGGTTAATCAGCCCCAGCATTTT. Its translation is CASSLAGGVNQPQHF.

Note on this clonotype: Being one base from a much bigger clone, this may be a read error. The chain is built from TRBV28 and TRBJ2-2; no clear D gene. V was cut by 3 bases and J by 4 bases, with 12 bases left in between. The CDR3 length is 15 residues. In germline, CDR1 is MDHEN, CDR2 SYDVKM. CDR3 amino acids: CASSFPSSLTGELFF. The CDR3 DNA reads as TGTGCCAGCAGTTTCCCAAGTTCGCTCACCGGGGAGCTGTTTTTT.

About this clonotype: Germline is not matched at one junction end, which may reflect a read error. The chain employs TRBV4-1 and TRBJ1-1; D is unclear. The length of the CDR3 is 12 residues. Germline values: CDR1 MGHRA, CDR2 YSYEKL. The CDR3 sequence is CASSRSESETFF. The CDR3 DNA sequence: TGCGCCAGTAGCCGGTCCGAGTCTGAAACTTTCTTT.